This T cell receptor (beta chain) was recorded in a study of shared clonotypes between healthy human individuals (dated by TCRdb to about 2020). A note on the overall study: The cohort included three men and a couple of women between 18 and 49 years of age. The study deeply sequenced blood TCR repertoires of several healthy adults to estimate repertoire size and the extent of clonotype sharing between individuals. Libraries were prepared and TCR repertoires were sequenced by different laboratories using diverse techniques, in order to increase sequencing depth and limit assay-specific biases. Between about 0.85 and 9.5 billion PBMCs per donor were obtained by leukapheresis.

Trimming at the junction amounts to 2 bases on V and 6 bases on J, and the germline ends lie 8 bases apart. The CDR3 holds 13 amino acids from the cysteine to the phenylalanine. Solely the CDR3 DNA is kept, with 39 bases framed from the first base. CDR1 and CDR2 are drawn from the germline V gene: MNHEY, SVGAGI. Broader findings and caveats from the paper: Sampling was limited to blood, and TCR repertoires in tissue likely differ from TCR repertoires in blood. Because the study included only a small number of donors, the genetic and exposure-history diversity represented was limited. Pairwise subsampling led to the expectation that sequencing depth would affect the degree of clonotype sharing among donors.

Donors were healthy HIV-negative adults with no recently reported acute infections or vaccinations. Every donor was a Caucasian adult residing in Nashville, Tennessee, USA. For unsorted samples, tens of millions of PBMCs were counted, and genomic DNA was extracted using the QIAamp DNA Blood Mini kit. Blood was collected by leukapheresis, and PBMCs were isolated by Ficoll-Histopaque density gradient centrifugation and then cryopreserved in liquid nitrogen vapor phase. Using the deep immunoSEQ assay, multiplex PCR amplified TCR CDR3 regions from genomic DNA. Extracted genomic DNA from each cell subset was spread evenly across all wells of several immunoSEQ 96-well plates, with each plate serving as a replicate. For unsorted PBMC, approximately 290 ng of genomic DNA, equivalent to around 30,000 T cell genomes, went into each replicate PCR. Ten immunoSEQ deep assay plates were used to sequence the unsorted PBMC genomic DNA. The purified libraries were quantified using a Qubit 3.0 fluorometer, sized with a Bioanalyzer 2100, and then quantified again using the KAPA Library Quantification kit. Every immunoSEQ 96-well plate was sequenced on a separate single-read 150-cycle Illumina NextSeq 550 flow cell. On the authors' methods: Because only junctional sequences without quality scores were contained in the immunoSEQ output, filtering matching that applied to full-length reads could not be performed. To assign V/J genes and CDR3, sequences were annotated against IMGT germline references using PyIR, a Python wrapper for IgBLAST v1.9. Any read was removed if the V/J assignment was weak (E-value above 1e-6), the CDR3 was missing, or the read contained stop codons, out-of-frame junctions, or ambiguous translated residues. V3J clonotypes were defined by identical inferred V gene, J gene, and CDR3 amino acid sequence. The percentage overlap between two repertoires was calculated by dividing the number of shared unique clonotypes by the size of the smaller repertoire. RTK rarefaction, the Chao1 estimator, and Recon v2.1 estimates of unobserved clonotypes were used to assess repertoire richness. TCRdb carries this immuneACCESS record with in-frame sequences only. Its versions omit some clonotypes, under half of them owing to an unresolved V gene in the studies checked, with the rest unexplained. V and J calls and clone size come straight from that table; D and trimming were deduced from the DNA. Within this sample are some 510,000 clones, with about four fifths of them counted one time only. 10% to 15% of the sample is taken by the ten largest.

This clone appeared a few times. What this receptor recognizes is not known. The input lacks base qualities; no much larger clone sits a single base away. Sequenced sample: PBMCs. This chain joins TRBV6-5 to TRBJ2-1, with the D gene not clear enough to name. The receptor was isolated from a woman aged 40 to 55 in good health. Some clones in this sample may be carry-over from other donors' samples. The CDR3 has the sequence CASSYRAFNEQFF. The nucleotides read TGTGCCAGCAGTTACAGGGCCTTCAATGAGCAGTTCTTC.